A selection of T cell receptor beta chains follows, all from one sample in a study of shared clonotypes between healthy human individuals. Data came from immunoSEQ multiplex PCR; TCRdb stores just in-frame clones and leaves some out. Of roughly 2,500,000 clones listed, approximately 94% are singletons. The sample was naive CD4+ T cells from PBMCs. The receptors come from a man younger than 35 in good health. Some clones in this sample may be carry-over from other donors' samples. Both conserved end residues are part of each CDR3. D genes are given only for firm matches. Clone size is given for some rows only: seen once, a few or many times, or a class if the clone is expanded.

CDR3 DNA	CDR3 protein	clone size	D gene	CDR3 length	V gene	J gene
TGTGCCAGCAGTTTACCACAGACGACAGATACGCAGTATTTT	CASSLPQTTDTQYF	-	-	14	TRBV28	TRBJ2-3
TGCGCCAGCAGCCAAGAGACAGGGGTTATTGGAAACACCATATATTTT	CASSQETGVIGNTIYF	-	TRBD1	16	TRBV4-1	TRBJ1-3
TGTGCCAGCAGCGTAGCCCCCCAGGGCTACGAGCAGTACTTC	CASSVAPQGYEQYF	-	-	14	TRBV9	TRBJ2-7
TGCGCCAGCAGAAGACAGCCTTGTACCATGAACACTGAAGCTTTCTTT	CASRRQPCTMNTEAFF	-	-	16	TRBV10-1	TRBJ1-1
TGTGCCTGGAGTCGCGGACAGGGGGGAGGCGAAGCTTTCTTT	CAWSRGQGGGEAFF	-	TRBD1	14	TRBV30	TRBJ1-1
TGTGCCAGCAGTTACCGGTGGGGGAGGGTAGGGGAGACCCAGTACTTC	CASSYRWGRVGETQYF	-	TRBD2	16	TRBV6-5	TRBJ2-5
TGCAGCGTTGAAGATGCCCAGAGGATAGATACGCAGTATTTT	CSVEDAQRIDTQYF	-	-	14	TRBV29-1	TRBJ2-3
TGTGCCAGCAGCCAACCGGGACTAGCGGGAGGTGTGAATACGCAGTATTTT	CASSQPGLAGGVNTQYF	-	TRBD2	17	TRBV7-9	TRBJ2-3
TGTGCCAGTAACGGCGGGAGGGGTAACAGCTACAATGAGCAGTTCTTC	CASNGGRGNSYNEQFF	-	TRBD2	16	TRBV19	TRBJ2-1
TGTGCCAGCAGTGCGGGACTAGCGGCTACCGGGGAGCTGTTTTTT	CASSAGLAATGELFF	-	TRBD2	15	TRBV2	TRBJ2-2
TGTGCCAGCAGTGCCAAGTCCCCAGGCACCGGGGAGCTGTTTTTT	CASSAKSPGTGELFF	-	-	15	TRBV6-1	TRBJ2-2
TGTGCCAGCTCCAGGGGGCAGAGCTACGAGCAGTACTTC	CASSRGQSYEQYF	-	TRBD1	13	TRBV19	TRBJ2-7
TGTGCCAGCAGCTTGGTTGGGAGCGGTACTCCAAGCACAGATACGCAGTATTTT	CASSLVGSGTPSTDTQYF	-	-	18	TRBV5-6	TRBJ2-3
TGTGCCAGCAGCCAAGATAGGGGGGGCGTTGGCTATGGCTACACCTTC	CASSQDRGGVGYGYTF	-	-	16	TRBV4-2	TRBJ1-2
TGTGCCAGCAGTGCAGCCGTCATCTTC	CASSAAVIF	few	-	9	TRBV6-1	TRBJ2-1
TGTGCCAGCAGCTTGCCTGTCTTCCGGGGGAGGACTGAAGCTTTCTTT	CASSLPVFRGRTEAFF	-	-	16	TRBV5-5	TRBJ1-1
TGTGCCAGCAGCTTAGATTTCGGAAACACTGAAGCTTTCTTT	CASSLDFGNTEAFF	-	-	14	TRBV11-2	TRBJ1-1
TGTGCCTGGAGTAGGACTAGCGGTTACAATGAGCAGTTCTTC	CAWSRTSGYNEQFF	-	TRBD2	14	TRBV30	TRBJ2-1
TGTGCCAGCAGCGGGACAGCACCCTACGAGCAGTACTTC	CASSGTAPYEQYF	-	TRBD1	13	TRBV6-1	TRBJ2-7
TGTGCCAGTAGTAACGGGTATAGCAATCAGCCCCAGCATTTT	CASSNGYSNQPQHF	-	-	14	TRBV19	TRBJ1-5
TGTGCCAGCTCACCGGCGGGGATGAACACCGGGGAGCTGTTTTTT	CASSPAGMNTGELFF	-	-	15	TRBV18	TRBJ2-2
TGTGCCAGCAGCTTCGGACAGGGAAGAAACACCATATATTTT	CASSFGQGRNTIYF	-	TRBD1	14	TRBV11-2	TRBJ1-3
TGTGCCAGCAGTTTGTGGCTCGCTGCCGCCAATGAGCAGTTCTTC	CASSLWLAAANEQFF	-	-	15	TRBV28	TRBJ2-1
TGTGCCACCGTCCCTAGCGGGAGGACTGAGTACCAAGAGACCCAGTACTTC	CATVPSGRTEYQETQYF	-	TRBD2	17	TRBV28	TRBJ2-5
TGTGCCAGCAGCGCCCAGACAGGGCACAATGAGCAGTTCTTC	CASSAQTGHNEQFF	-	TRBD1	14	TRBV7-2	TRBJ2-1
TGTGCCAGCAGTTCCCCGGGACAGGGGCTCTACGAGCAGTACTTC	CASSSPGQGLYEQYF	-	TRBD1	15	TRBV28	TRBJ2-7
TGTGCCAGCTCACCTGAAGCAGCGGGGGCCAACGTCCTGACTTTC	CASSPEAAGANVLTF	once	-	15	TRBV18	TRBJ2-6
TGTGCCAGCAGCTTGGCAGGGAGGGCCTACGAGCAGTACTTC	CASSLAGRAYEQYF	-	TRBD2	14	TRBV5-4	TRBJ2-7
TGCGCCAGCAGCCAAAATGCGGCGGTCTCCTACGAGCAGTACTTC	CASSQNAAVSYEQYF	-	-	15	TRBV4-1	TRBJ2-7
TGTGCCAGCAGCCCCACGTCAGCGAATCAGCCCCAGCATTTT	CASSPTSANQPQHF	-	-	14	TRBV11-2	TRBJ1-5
TGTGCCAGCAGTGAACATCTAGCGGAGACCACAGATACGCAGTATTTT	CASSEHLAETTDTQYF	-	TRBD2	16	TRBV6-1	TRBJ2-3
TGTGCCATCAGTACGGGTCGGGGAGCGGCTGGAAACACCATATATTTT	CAISTGRGAAGNTIYF	-	-	16	TRBV10-3	TRBJ1-3
TGCGCCAGCAGCTTGACCGGCAGCACAGATACGCAGTATTTT	CASSLTGSTDTQYF	-	-	14	TRBV5-1	TRBJ2-3
TGTGCCAGCAGTCCCGGGACTGCCTCCTACAATGAGCAGTTCTTC	CASSPGTASYNEQFF	-	-	15	TRBV5-4	TRBJ2-1
TGCGCCAGCAGCCCCATGAGGAGGACCCAAGAGACCCAGTACTTC	CASSPMRRTQETQYF	-	-	15	TRBV5-1	TRBJ2-5
TGTGCCAGCAGCTCGAGGACAGGGAGATACGAGCAGTACTTC	CASSSRTGRYEQYF	-	TRBD1	14	TRBV7-3	TRBJ2-7
TGTGCCAGCAGCCCCACTACCGTGTTCAATGAGCAGTTCTTC	CASSPTTVFNEQFF	-	-	14	TRBV28	TRBJ2-1
TGTGCCAGCAGTTACTACCAGCGACCTCACAATTCACCCCTCCACTTT	CASSYYQRPHNSPLHF	-	-	16	TRBV6-5	TRBJ1-6